The 7 T cell receptor beta chains reported below all come from one sample, sequenced in a study of response to subunit inactivated influenza vaccine. One entry per CDR3 protein results from TCRdb running MiXCR on the RT-PCR reads. The sample has about 500,000 distinct CDR3 sequences, approximately 17% seen once. The sequencing here drew on CD4+ T cells sorted from PBMCs, taken around 2 years after vaccination. Receptors originate from a man aged 45-69 years who received an inactivated influenza vaccine.

The chain combines TRBV20-1 with TRBJ2-1; TRBD1 aligns across 7 bases. Germline CDR1 is DFQATT and CDR2 is SNEGSKA (reference sequence). The CDR3 covers 15 residues. V dropped 4 bases and J dropped 3; count of bases not matched to a gene: 9. The CDR3 spells CSATTGERSYNEQFF. In DNA form, the CDR3 reads TGCAGTGCTACCACAGGGGAGAGGAGCTACAATGAGCAGTTCTTC.

This clonotype was recorded many times. The chain is built from TRBV20-1 and TRBJ2-5; 13 bases align to TRBD2. J gave up 7 bases and V 2 bases, and 4 bases lay outside the gene matches. From germline, CDR1 is DFQATT and CDR2 SNEGSKA (reference sequence). This CDR3 comprises 14 residues. CDR3 sequence reads: CSARTLAGGATQYF. The CDR3 DNA follows: TGCAGTGCTAGAACACTAGCGGGAGGGGCGACCCAGTACTTC.

The chain's CDR3 is CASSPRTGTAEQFF. CDR3 nucleotides: TGTGCCAGCAGCCCGAGGACAGGGACAGCTGAGCAGTTCTTC. This chain uses TRBV4-2 with TRBJ2-1, with TRBD1 matching 8 bases. Germline V gene data show CDR1 as LGHNA and CDR2 as YNFKEQ. The CDR3 has 14 amino acids. Trimming at V came to 4 bases and at J to 9 bases, leaving 8 bases not matched to a gene.

Only a few counts were recorded for this clonotype. This chain joins TRBV5-1 and TRBJ1-1, with D unclear. CDR1 SGHRS and CDR2 YFSETQ come from the germline V gene. V was pared by 4 bases and J by 5 bases, with 18 bases between. CDR3 length equals 15 residues. Here the CDR3 DNA reads TGCGCCAGCAGCAATGACGGGATCTCGGGAACTGAAGCTTTCTTT. Translation: CASSNDGISGTEAFF.

This clonotype has a handful of counts. V gene TRBV4-2 combines with J gene TRBJ1-2; tentatively, D is TRBD1 (5 bases). V lost 0 bases and J lost 8, with 10 bases in between. This CDR3 region has 13 residues. The germline gives CDR1 LGHNA, CDR2 YNFKEQ. The CDR3 sequence is CASSQEPGRGYTF. The CDR3 DNA reads TGTGCCAGCAGCCAAGAACCGGGACGGGGCTACACCTTC.

This chain joins TRBV12-3 or TRBV12-4 and TRBJ1-1, with D hard to call. V lost 6 bases and J 0 bases, leaving 8 bases between the germline ends. CDR3 size: 13 residues. The CDR3 DNA reads as TGTGCCAGCAGAGTCACAGTGAACACTGAAGCTTTCTTT. This sequence encodes CASRVTVNTEAFF.

The V and J genes are TRBV20-1 and TRBJ2-1, with 10 nucleotides matching TRBD2. The V and J ends lost 5 bases and 8 bases, in that order; junction bases with no gene match: 9. This CDR3 is 14 amino acids long. CDR1 is DFQATT, CDR2 SNEGSKA, per germline (reference sequence). The CDR3 bases are TGCAGTGCTGGAAGCGGGGGGGCTCTCTATGAGCAGTTCTTC. The encoded protein is CSAGSGGALYEQFF.